This entry describes one TCR beta chain. Its specific antigen is unknown. No much larger clone is present one base from it, and per-base qualities are unavailable. The data are from a study of cytomegalovirus exposure and HLA in healthy donors (dated by TCRdb to about 2017). Some background on the complete study: In an earlier analysis of 450 to 750 of the donors, 276 Gb of sequence data and 90 million to 120 million unique TCR beta sequences from 150 million to 200 million T cells were reported. Donor age, sex, ethnicity and CMV serostatus were compiled together with the repertoire data. HLA typing included class I and class II loci at four-digit resolution. Among about 410 genotyped donors of the cohort, an average of around 220,000 unique TCR beta nucleotide sequences was sequenced per donor, of which 15% to 20% were non-productive. The aim of the study was to test whether cataloging public T cell receptors could identify signatures of past pathogen exposure. Genome-wide SNP genotypes for about 60% of the roughly 700 donors were used in a later genetic analysis, which treated that subset as a discovery cohort. Typing coverage varied by locus: roughly 629-640 donors for A, B, C, DRB1 and DQB1; 500 to 550 for DQA1; about 570 for DPA1; fewer than 480 for DPB1. Using immunosequencing, the study profiled T cell repertoires from fewer than 850 subjects and related those repertoires to cytomegalovirus serostatus. Roughly 300 gigabases of sequencing data and around 85 million unique TCR sequences made up an early release that covered over 550 HLA-typed donors. To study patterns of TCR occurrence, a later analysis re-analyzed previously published TCR beta repertoires from around 670 donors and added high-resolution HLA genotyping. High-throughput TCR immunosequencing, statistical association of individual TCRs with disease status, and machine learning were combined to predict cytomegalovirus infection status. Along with the approximately 650-subject first cohort, a separate validation cohort of more than 90 different subjects was used. The later analysis used no new phenotypic data to find candidate immune exposures, relying instead on TCR beta sequences and their occurrence across donors. In an earlier analysis of a few hundred of the donors, high-throughput TCR beta sequencing was used to judge whether each TCR beta V gene segment behaved as functional or pseudogenic. Several DR-DQ haplotypes were treated as single units for association and clustering because of strong linkage in the cohort. All discovery cohort repertoires had been generated on a single sequencing platform. The genetic ancestry cluster associated with self-reported Caucasian donors included roughly 84% of the roughly 400 genotyped donors. Study-wide conclusions, independent of this receptor: A total of 164 TCR beta chains were listed by the study as associated with cytomegalovirus. According to a later analysis, parvovirus B19, influenza, CMV and Epstein-Barr virus appeared linked to several top co-occurrence clusters. In an earlier analysis of approximately 590 of the donors, most TCR beta V segments appeared in productive rearrangements about 87% or about 30% of the time, broadly matching IMGT annotations. Most TCR sequences were observed very rarely across donors, whereas some public TCRs were present in many individuals. The cohort was sequenced for TCR beta chains only, and without alpha or paired-chain data the features that could be detected were limited. The authors suggested that the approach could potentially be generalized to other disease states and immunological phenotypes. In vitro tests confirmed that three of the cytomegalovirus-associated TCR beta chains recognize cytomegalovirus antigens. An association between a missense DCLRE1C variant and V-gene and J-gene trimming of TCR beta chains was found in a later genetic analysis and replicated in an independent cohort. The presence/absence analyses assumed that sequencing depth was roughly uniform across donors, and that assumption may not be true. In both the original and validation cohorts, the classifier was reported to diagnose cytomegalovirus status with high specificity and sensitivity. In a later genetic analysis, fewer N-insertions in productive TCRs were reported among donors in an Asian-associated ancestry cluster than the roughly 670-donor mean. When HLA alleles, especially DR and DQ, strongly co-occurred, attributing TCR associations to individual alleles was difficult. A later analysis associated 15,000 to 20,000 TCR beta sequences with specific HLA alleles at a false discovery rate of 0.05. Correlated functional status among segregating V segments might reflect linkage disequilibrium, but an unknown experimental factor could not be ruled out. The sequencing pipeline was judged likely to have produced a cluster of highly shared sequence variants as a technical artifact. According to a later analysis, TCR association rates differed among HLA loci, with DRB1 alleles showing the most associated TCRs and HLA-C alleles showing the fewest. Some IMGT-functional V segments, including TRBV6-2 and TRBV6-3, could not be distinguished by the 87-base-pair reads and were therefore excluded. Most CMV-associated TCR beta chains appeared to be HLA-restricted in a later analysis, and the HLA associations seemed to be driven largely by CMV exposure. The earlier analysis of approximately 560 of the donors excluded some 15 rarely observed V segments, including chromosome 9 orphons, because counts were too low. The only immune exposure information available for the cohort was CMV serostatus. Because HLA typing was unavailable for some donors at each locus, only the typed subset was used in association tests. Compared with equally common non-associated chains, HLA-associated TCR beta chains in a later analysis were more clonally expanded and had lower generation probabilities. A further reported finding was that TCR beta sequences accurately predicted the HLA-A and HLA-B alleles for most subjects in the first cohort.

The protocol used for the library was the immunoSEQ multiplex PCR assay. A mixture of 60 forward primers for TCR Vbeta segments and 13 reverse primers for TCR Jbeta segments was used in the multiplex PCR. A multiplex PCR assay on genomic DNA amplified the CDR3 region of rearranged TCR beta genes. Amplified TCR beta libraries were sequenced as 87-base-pair reads on the Illumina HiSeq System. As for how the authors treated the data: A later analysis counted about 80 million unique TCR beta chains across the 650 to 700 repertoires, and around 9.9 million of these chains were shared by at least two donors. A nearest-neighbor algorithm error-corrected the raw reads and collapsed the reads into unique sequences, merging closely related sequences to remove PCR and sequencing errors. CDR3 sequences were aligned to IMGT reference sequences to assign V, D and J gene segments. For a sequence to be retained, a match of at least six nucleotides to both a V gene segment and a J gene segment was required. Rearrangements were called productive when the CDR3 lacked stop codons and stayed in frame with V and J; all others were non-productive. CDR3 was defined according to IMGT convention as the region running from the second conserved V-encoded cysteine to the conserved J-encoded phenylalanine. Sequences without an unambiguous match to a single V gene segment were excluded from the earlier analysis of approximately 600 of the donors. In an earlier analysis of more than 500 of the donors, a V segment was called functional when productive rearrangements were above 56.7%, and segregating when the standard deviation between donors exceeded 5%. A statistical classification framework was built to diagnose cytomegalovirus status from the catalog of TCR beta chain sequences. In a later analysis, V and J genes were assigned by comparing TCR nucleotide sequences against IMGT/GENE-DB human TR gene sequences. A later analysis assigned CDR3 sequences and most-parsimonious VDJ recombination scenarios with the TCRdist pipeline. In a later analysis, each TCR beta chain was defined by its CDR3 amino acid sequence together with its V-gene family, and reads without a unique V-gene family were excluded. In a later analysis, nearly 600 highly shared, low-generation-probability nucleotide sequences were removed to address suspected cross-contamination and a sequencing artifact. In a later analysis, a clonal expansion index was calculated for each public chain from normalized within-repertoire ranks of inferred template counts. In a later analysis, generation probabilities were computed with a VDJ recombination model fitted to out-of-frame rearrangements, and the resulting probabilities were checked against IGoR. Hypergeometric tests were used in a later analysis to score TCR-TCR, TCR-HLA and TCR-CMV co-occurrence, with a repertoire-size bias correction applied to the TCR pairs. In a later analysis, false discovery rates were estimated by permuting HLA or CMV assignments 20 times. In a later analysis, co-occurring TCRs were grouped using DBSCAN, with TCRdist sequence similarity added in when clustering inside HLA-allele-positive subsets. Repertoires with fewer than 30,000 or more than 120,000 public chains, plus five repertoires with anomalous nucleotide sharing, were excluded from co-occurrence clustering. Imported from immuneACCESS, the table was reduced by TCRdb to in-frame sequences with V and J called. These copies leave out some clones; in studies compared against another copy, an unresolved V gene accounts for under half, and the cause of the remainder is not known. V and J calls and clone size are those listed in that table; D and trimming were worked out from the DNA. This sample has about 100,000 clones in its table, and roughly 74% of those were observed once. Clones ranked in the top ten supply under 2% of the sample.

In total, roughly 670 healthy bone marrow donors made up the cohort. All cohort members were sampled while nominally healthy, although unrecorded immune exposures were likely present. The donor was CMV seronegative and belonged to the group of 352 seronegative cohort members. A peripheral blood sample was provided by each donor, and peripheral blood mononuclear cells were used for TCR beta sequencing. The Qiagen DNeasy Blood Extraction Kit was used to extract genomic DNA from the blood cell samples. Its CDR3 holds 13 amino acids, cysteine through phenylalanine. Only the CDR3 region is kept as DNA, spanning 39 bases read in frame from base 1. V is clipped by 6 bases and J by 1 base, and the sequence between their germline boundaries is 7 bases long. CDR1 and CDR2, looked up from the germline V gene, are MDHEN and SYDVKM.

Sequencing was performed on PBMCs. This receptor chain uses TRBV28 and TRBJ2-4, and TRBD2 may be the D gene, going by 5 matching bases. This clonotype was obtained from a woman aged 35 to 49 in good health and CMV-seronegative. The bases are TGTGCCAGCAGAGGAGGCGCCAAAAACATTCAGTACTTC. Its protein is CASRGGAKNIQYF.